This T cell receptor (beta chain) was sequenced during a study of blood T cell repertoires in COVID-19. Study information: Donors in the United States, Italy and Spain gave samples during acute or convalescent COVID-19. From T cells, B-cell-depleted T cells, or PBMCs came the material, which was cDNA or gDNA.

As originally analysed: For nucleated cells, counts were estimated from reference gene primer amplification. Clones were read by immunoSEQ multiplex PCR, and TCRdb kept only the in-frame ones, dropping some. The V and J calls and the clone size are those of that table, but D and trimming were determined from the DNA. The sample lists approximately 180,000 clones; 70% to 90% were seen once. The V and J ends lost 2 bases and 6 bases respectively, with 13 bases between them. CDR1 is LGHDT, CDR2 YNNKEL, per germline (reference sequence). This CDR3 region has 15 residues. J is TRBJ2-2 and V is TRBV3-1 (or the pseudogene TRBV3-2); a possible D gene is TRBD2 (5 bases). This receptor was obtained from a human donor with active or convalescent COVID-19. The donor label of this sample is uncertain. The sequencing input was peripheral blood. The CDR3: CASSQIPGIPGELFF. CDR3 bases: TGTGCCAGCAGCCAAATTCCCGGGATCCCCGGGGAGCTGTTTTTT.